This T cell receptor (beta chain) was documented in a study of technical replicates of blood from a handful of donors. The table came from immunoSEQ multiplex PCR; TCRdb's copy has only in-frame clones and leaves some out. The sample records about 80,000 clones, 91% being singletons. V was trimmed by 2 bases and J by 10 bases, leaving 10 bases between them. The germline V gene has CDR1 SGHRS and CDR2 YFSETQ. CDR3 length: 12 amino acids. This clonotype originated in a human donor in good health. Sequenced: T cells isolated from PBMCs. The chain carries TRBV5-1 and TRBJ2-1; the D gene is possibly TRBD2 (6 bases). CDR3 protein: CASSLGGGEQFF. CDR3 nucleotide sequence: TGCGCCAGCAGCTTAGGTGGGGGGGAGCAGTTCTTC.